This T cell receptor (beta chain) was profiled in a study of blood T cell repertoires in COVID-19. Study-level background: The United States, Italy and Spain were the sources of the acute and convalescent COVID-19 samples. Sample material is recorded as cDNA or gDNA derived from T cells, B-cell-depleted T cells, or PBMCs.

Original methodology: Counts of nucleated cells, estimated from reference gene primer amplification, were obtained. TCRdb's table, derived via immunoSEQ multiplex PCR, lists solely in-frame clones and lacks some. V and J calls and clone size come straight from that table; D and trimming were deduced from the DNA. The sample contains around 82,000 clones, 89% of which appear only once. CDR1 SGHTA and CDR2 FQGNSA come from the germline V gene. The CDR3 totals 16 residues. V was pared by 5 bases and J by 7 bases, with 10 bases of the junction left unmatched. The J gene is TRBJ2-1, the V gene TRBV7-2; 11 bases are shared with TRBD1. Sample: peripheral blood. The sequence derives from a man aged 70 or older with active or convalescent COVID-19. CDR3 DNA sequence: TGTGCCAGCAGCCAGGCGGGGACAGGGGGTCAAAATGAGCAGTTCTTC. Its translation: CASSQAGTGGQNEQFF.